This T cell receptor (beta chain) was captured by sequencing in a study of T cell responses to AZD1222 COVID-19 vaccine. Here immunoSEQ multiplex PCR was the method, and the copy in TCRdb shows in-frame clones only, minus some. The table lists 90,000 to 150,000 clones, approximately 85% of them singletons, with about 6% in the top ten. The CDR3 has 14 amino acids. Germline CDR1 SGHTA, CDR2 FQGNSA. V dropped 5 bases and J dropped 10 bases, with 18 bases sitting between them. The V and J genes are TRBV7-2 and TRBJ2-1; D unresolved. This TCR was recovered from an adult in good health. The starting material was peripheral blood, obtained on day 0 of AZD1222 vaccination. The CDR3 nucleotides read TGTGCCAGCAGCCCCCAGGTTAGCTTCGGAGAGCAGTTCTTC. It encodes CASSPQVSFGEQFF.